Reported below is one T cell receptor (beta chain). Its specificity is not known. The data stem from a study of identical twins. Points from the study as a whole: Sequences that were beta out-of-frame showed weaker excess twin sharing.

Each CDR3 protein is one row after TCRdb ran MiXCR on the 5' RACE reads. The sample has about 250,000 distinct CDR3 sequences, 6.5% to 9% seen once. The CDR3 consists of 15 residues. Germline values: CDR1 SGDLS, CDR2 YYNGEE. The germline V and J ends were trimmed by 0 bases and 4 bases, with 14 bases remaining between them. These same data were also listed under a study on yellow fever vaccine responses in identical twins.

This chain links TRBV9 with TRBJ2-7; D remains unclear. The source is a woman in her late teens or twenties in good health. Material: CD8+ T cells sorted from blood. The CDR3 bases are TGTGCCAGCAGCGTAGATTTCTCAAGGAAGTACGAGCAGTACTTC. It is translated as CASSVDFSRKYEQYF. Supplemented by reference TRBV9 and TRBJ2-7, the full variable domain reads DSGVTQTPKHLITATGQRVTLRCSPRSGDLSVYWYQQSLDQGLQFLIQYYNGEERAKGNILERFSAQQFPDLHSELNLSSLELGDSALYFCASSVDFSRKYEQYFGPGTRLTVT.